One and the same sample provided the 30 T cell receptor beta chains below, sequenced in a study of T cells expressing NK-cell markers (dated by TCRdb to the early 2020s). The library was made by 5' RACE. Sequencer: Illumina HiSeq 2000. TCRdb reprocessed the reads; each CDR3 protein sequence makes one entry, and DNA is unavailable. The sample's table lists a count of roughly 120,000 distinct CDR3 sequences. The top ten clones comprise about 18% of the sample. The source material was blood T cells: a sorted CD56 or NKG2C T cell subset, CD4+ or CD8+ T cells, or bulk PBMC T cells (not recorded which). Source of these receptors: a woman between 18 and 70 years old in good health.

The chain joins TRBV5-4 to TRBJ2-3; the D call of TRBD1 rests on TCRdb alone, since no DNA is present to check it. The V gene's germline CDR1 is SGHNT and CDR2 YYREEE (reference sequence). This CDR3 is 12 amino acids long. The CDR3 sequence: CALGGGTDTQYF.

The chain is built from TRBV4-3 and TRBJ2-5; TCRdb returns TRBD2, unconfirmable since there is no DNA. The CDR3 extends over 14 amino acids. Germline CDR1 reads LGHNA; CDR2 reads YSLEER. CDR3 protein: CASSQDYRGETQYF.

The J gene is TRBJ2-3, the V gene TRBV2; the D gene TCRdb calls, TRBD1, cannot be checked with no DNA. The germline gives CDR1 SNHLY, CDR2 FYNNEI. CDR3 size: 14 residues. This CDR3 reads CASKTGQISDTQYF.

The J gene is TRBJ2-1, the V gene TRBV20-1; the TCRdb D gene call, TRBD1, has no DNA to confirm it. CDR1 is DFQATT and CDR2 is SNEGSKA in the germline V gene (reference sequence). The CDR3 covers 15 residues. The CDR3 protein is CSARDVERGVGEQFF.

The chain joins TRBV2 to TRBJ2-2; TCRdb's D call of TRBD2 is untestable without DNA. This CDR3 contains 13 residues. Germline V gives CDR1 SNHLY, CDR2 FYNNEI. The CDR3 region is CASTGGGTGELFF.

CDR3 sequence: CASRGRGSTDTQYF. J is TRBJ2-3 and V is TRBV5-4; the TCRdb D gene call, TRBD1, has no DNA to confirm it. This CDR3 contains 14 residues. CDR1 and CDR2 from the germline V gene are SGHNT and YYREEE (reference sequence).

This chain uses TRBV7-2 with TRBJ2-1. The CDR3 sequence is 16 residues long. Germline V gene sequence: CDR1 SGHTA, CDR2 FQGNSA. The chain's CDR3 is CASSFDTGGSYNEQFF. Looking up the rest from reference TRBV7-2 and TRBJ2-1 gives the full variable domain: GAGVSQSPSNKVTEKGKDVELRCDPISGHTALYWYRQSLGQGLEFLIYFQGNSAPDKSGLPSDRFSAERTGGSVSTLTIQRTQQEDSAVYLCASSFDTGGSYNEQFFGPGTRLTVL.

V usage is TRBV7-2 and J usage is TRBJ1-1; TCRdb returns TRBD1, unconfirmable since there is no DNA. This CDR3 is 15 amino acids long. Germline CDR1 and CDR2: SGHTA and FQGNSA. CDR3 amino acids: CASSITTGGVTEAFF.

V usage is TRBV29-1 and J usage is TRBJ2-1; the D call of TRBD1 rests on TCRdb alone, since no DNA is present to check it. The length of the CDR3 is 12 residues. Germline V gene data show CDR1 as SQVTM and CDR2 as ANQGSEA. The CDR3 here is CSTGRIDGEQFF.

The V call is TRBV20-1, the J call TRBJ2-5; TCRdb designates TRBD1, a call that cannot be tested without DNA. CDR3 length equals 14 residues. The V gene's germline CDR1 is DFQATT and CDR2 SNEGSKA (reference sequence). CDR3 loop: CSAREAGGQETQYF.

The rearrangement links TRBV5-6 to TRBJ1-5. This CDR3 contains 15 residues. CDR1 and CDR2 (germline): SGHDT, YYEEEE. CDR3: CASSMEGRPNQPQHF.

The chain links TRBV4-3 to TRBJ1-1. Germline V lookup: CDR1 LGHNA, CDR2 YSLEER. The CDR3 runs to 14 residues. The CDR3 loop reads CASSRGSVNTEAFF.

This sequence joins TRBV27 and TRBJ2-1. Per germline, CDR1 MNHEY and CDR2 SMNVEV (reference sequence). CDR3 length equals 14 residues. The CDR3 region is CASSLAVSYNEQFF.

The V and J genes are TRBV12-3 or TRBV12-4 and TRBJ1-2. The CDR3 is 13 amino acids. CDR3 protein: CASSLARQDGYTF.

CDR3 region: CSTQQGGVNTEAFF. V usage is TRBV29-1 and J usage is TRBJ1-1; no DNA is available, so the TRBD1 call from TCRdb remains unchecked. The length of the CDR3 is 14 residues. Germline V gene sequence: CDR1 SQVTM, CDR2 ANQGSEA. Filled out from reference TRBV29-1 and TRBJ1-1, the complete variable domain reads SAVISQKPSRDICQRGTSLTIQCQVDSQVTMMFWYRQQPGQSLTLIATANQGSEATYESGFVIDKFPISRPNLTFSTLTVSNMSPEDSSIYLCSTQQGGVNTEAFFGQGTRLTVV.

The chain uses TRBV20-1 and TRBJ1-5. This CDR3 is built from 16 residues. Germline loops: CDR1 DFQATT, CDR2 SNEGSKA (reference sequence). CDR3 region: CSAREEWRRMFQPQHF.

The rearrangement uses TRBV7-2 and TRBJ2-7. Germline CDR1 is SGHTA and CDR2 is FQGNSA. CDR3 length: 14 residues. The CDR3 sequence: CASSLVDPIYEQYF.

The V and J genes are TRBV27 and TRBJ2-3; the D call of TRBD1 rests on TCRdb alone, since no DNA is present to check it. Germline values: CDR1 MNHEY, CDR2 SMNVEV (reference sequence). CDR3 length: 18 amino acids. Here the CDR3 reads CASSLSGGWGVRADTQYF.

The CDR3 region is CSARGGADPYNEQFF. V and J are TRBV20-1 and TRBJ2-1; TCRdb reports TRBD1, a call that lacks DNA to check it against. Germline CDR1 reads DFQATT; CDR2 reads SNEGSKA (reference sequence). The CDR3 runs to 15 residues.

The chain combines TRBV2 with TRBJ2-7; TCRdb lists TRBD1, though no DNA is available to test this call. The CDR3 loop spans 14 amino acids. The V gene's germline CDR1 is SNHLY and CDR2 FYNNEI. The CDR3 region is CASSPQGGRDEQYF.

This sequence joins TRBV12-5 and TRBJ2-5. The CDR3 length is 12 residues. Germline loops: CDR1 LGHNT, CDR2 FRNRAP. CDR3 amino acids: CASGTTQETQYF.

This chain links TRBV4-2 with TRBJ1-2. The CDR3 runs 16 residues. Germline V lookup: CDR1 LGHNA, CDR2 YNFKEQ. The CDR3 reads CASSQDKGYLYYGYTF.

The chain carries TRBV11-3 and TRBJ2-3. The germline V gene encodes CDR1 SGHNT and CDR2 YENEEA. The CDR3 spans 13 residues. The CDR3 here is CASSLLSTDTQYF.

The chain joins TRBV19 to TRBJ1-2. CDR1 is LNHDA and CDR2 is SQIVND in the germline V gene (reference sequence). The CDR3 length is 14 residues. The CDR3 spells CASSTSTDNYGYTF.

V is TRBV25-1 and J is TRBJ2-3; TCRdb reports TRBD1, a call that lacks DNA to check it against. CDR3 length equals 15 residues. Germline CDR1 is MGHDK and CDR2 is SYGVNS. CDR3 region: CASSESRGGEDTQYF.

The gene calls are TRBV6-1 and TRBJ1-1; the TRBD1 assignment by TCRdb is unverifiable without DNA. This CDR3 has 14 amino acids. Germline CDR1 MNHNS, CDR2 SASEGT. This chain's CDR3 is CASSWTGRSTEAFF.

V and J are TRBV29-1 and TRBJ2-1. The CDR3 consists of 14 residues. Germline CDR1 and CDR2: SQVTM and ANQGSEA. The CDR3 here is CSVEENISYNEQFF.

This chain joins TRBV7-8 and TRBJ2-7. This CDR3 is 15 amino acids long. Germline CDR1 reads SGHVS; CDR2 reads FQNEAQ. CDR3 amino acids: CASNDILNRPYEQYF.

The chain uses TRBV7-9 and TRBJ2-1; TCRdb selects TRBD1, and the lack of DNA leaves this call unchecked. This CDR3 is 16 amino acids long. Germline values: CDR1 SEHNR, CDR2 FQNEAQ (reference sequence). The chain's CDR3 is CASSLVRGSTYNEQFF.

The CDR3 is CASSFGGLPYEQYF. This rearrangement joins TRBV12-3 or TRBV12-4 to TRBJ2-7; the TCRdb D gene call, TRBD1, has no DNA to confirm it. CDR3 length: 14 amino acids.